This record concerns one T cell receptor (beta chain) sequence. The identical CDR3 is also encoded by other nucleotide sequences in the sample. The source of the sample is a study of technical replicates of blood from a handful of donors. In germline, CDR1 is MDHEN, CDR2 SYDVKM. Unmatched junction bases numbered 3, after V lost 6 bases and J lost 2 bases. There are 13 residues in the CDR3. TCRdb's copy holds only in-frame clones and misses some; the assay was immunoSEQ multiplex PCR. The sample records approximately 15,000 clones, roughly 84% being singletons. The sequence derives from a human donor in good health. Sample: PBMCs. The rearrangement links TRBV28 to TRBJ2-7; 8 bases map to TRBD1. CDR3 DNA sequence: TGTGCCAGCAGACCGACAGGGGCCTACGAGCAGTACTTC. It translates to CASRPTGAYEQYF.